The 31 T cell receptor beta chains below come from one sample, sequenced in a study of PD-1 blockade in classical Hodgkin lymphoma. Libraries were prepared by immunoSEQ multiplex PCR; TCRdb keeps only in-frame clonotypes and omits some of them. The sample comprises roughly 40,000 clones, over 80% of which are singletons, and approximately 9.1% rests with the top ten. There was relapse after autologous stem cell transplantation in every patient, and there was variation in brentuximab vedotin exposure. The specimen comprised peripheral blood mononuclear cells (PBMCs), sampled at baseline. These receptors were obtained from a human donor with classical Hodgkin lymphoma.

The CDR3: CASSVVGRGEAFF. The CDR3 bases are TGCGCCAGCAGTGTAGTCGGCAGAGGTGAAGCTTTCTTT. This chain connects TRBV10-2 to TRBJ1-1; D unresolved. The CDR3 loop spans 13 amino acids. With 4 bases removed from V and 7 bases from J, the gap between germline ends came to 13 bases. Looked up from germline, CDR1 is WSHSY and CDR2 is SAAADI.

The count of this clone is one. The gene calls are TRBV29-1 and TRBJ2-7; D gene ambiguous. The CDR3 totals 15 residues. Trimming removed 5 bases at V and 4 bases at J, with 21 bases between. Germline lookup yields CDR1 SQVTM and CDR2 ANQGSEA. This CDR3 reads CSVTFWLDISYEQYF. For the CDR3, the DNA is TGCAGCGTTACCTTTTGGCTCGATATTTCTTACGAGCAGTACTTC.

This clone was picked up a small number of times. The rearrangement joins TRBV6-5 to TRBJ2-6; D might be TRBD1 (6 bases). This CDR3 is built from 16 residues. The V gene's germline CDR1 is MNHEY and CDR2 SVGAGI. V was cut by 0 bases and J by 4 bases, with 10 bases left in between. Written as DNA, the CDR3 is TGTGCCAGCAGTTACTCGCCAGGGGCCGGGGCCAACGTCCTGACTTTC. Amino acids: CASSYSPGAGANVLTF.

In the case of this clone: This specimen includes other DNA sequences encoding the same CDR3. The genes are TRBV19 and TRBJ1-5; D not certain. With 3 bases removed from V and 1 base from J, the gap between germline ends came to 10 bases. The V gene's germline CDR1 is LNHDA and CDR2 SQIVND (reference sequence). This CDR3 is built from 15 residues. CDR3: CASSIFAQSNQPQHF. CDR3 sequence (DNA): TGTGCCAGTAGTATTTTTGCACAGAGCAATCAGCCCCAGCATTTT.

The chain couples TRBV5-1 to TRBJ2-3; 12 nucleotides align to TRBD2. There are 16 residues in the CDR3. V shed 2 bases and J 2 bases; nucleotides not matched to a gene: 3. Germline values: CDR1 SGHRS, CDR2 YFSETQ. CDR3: CASSLLAGGPTDTQYF. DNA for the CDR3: TGCGCCAGCAGCTTACTAGCGGGGGGCCCCACAGATACGCAGTATTTT.

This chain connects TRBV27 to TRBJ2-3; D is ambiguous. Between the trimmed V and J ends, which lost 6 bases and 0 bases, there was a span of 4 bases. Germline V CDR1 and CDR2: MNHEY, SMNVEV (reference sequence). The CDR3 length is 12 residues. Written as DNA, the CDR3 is TGTGCCAGCAGCCCTAGCACAGATACGCAGTATTTT. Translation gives CASSPSTDTQYF.

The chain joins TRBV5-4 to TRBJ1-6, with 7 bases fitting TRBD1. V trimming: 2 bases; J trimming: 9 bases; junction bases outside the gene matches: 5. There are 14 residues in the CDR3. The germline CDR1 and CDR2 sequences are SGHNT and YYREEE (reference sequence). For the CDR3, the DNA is TGTGCCAGCAGCTTTGGCAGGGGGATTTCACCCCTCCACTTT. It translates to CASSFGRGISPLHF.

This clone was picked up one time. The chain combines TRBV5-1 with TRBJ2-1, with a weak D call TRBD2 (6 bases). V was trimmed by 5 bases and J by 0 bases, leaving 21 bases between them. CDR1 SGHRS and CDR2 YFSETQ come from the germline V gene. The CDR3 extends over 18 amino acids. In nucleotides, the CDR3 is TGCGCCAGCAGGTTTGCGCGGGGTGCGGGCCTCTCCTACAATGAGCAGTTCTTC. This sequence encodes CASRFARGAGLSYNEQFF.

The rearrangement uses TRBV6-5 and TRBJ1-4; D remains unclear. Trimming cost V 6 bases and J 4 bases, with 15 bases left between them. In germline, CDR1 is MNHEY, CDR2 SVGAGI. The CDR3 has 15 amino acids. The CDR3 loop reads CASSLLAQLNEKLFF. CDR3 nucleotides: TGTGCCAGCAGCCTACTGGCACAGCTTAATGAAAAACTGTTTTTT.

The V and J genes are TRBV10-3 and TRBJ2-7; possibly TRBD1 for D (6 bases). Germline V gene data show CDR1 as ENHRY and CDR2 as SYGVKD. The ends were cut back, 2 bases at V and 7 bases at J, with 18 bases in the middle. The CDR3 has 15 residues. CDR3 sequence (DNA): TGTGCCATCAGTGAGGGGGAACAGGGCAGTCGGGAGCAGTACTTC. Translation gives CAISEGEQGSREQYF.

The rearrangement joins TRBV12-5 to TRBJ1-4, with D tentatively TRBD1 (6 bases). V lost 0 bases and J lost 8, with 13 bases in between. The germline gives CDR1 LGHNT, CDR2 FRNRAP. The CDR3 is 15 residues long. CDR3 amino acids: CASGLVSTGKEKLFF. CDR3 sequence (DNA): TGTGCTAGTGGTTTGGTAAGCACAGGGAAGGAAAAACTGTTTTTT.

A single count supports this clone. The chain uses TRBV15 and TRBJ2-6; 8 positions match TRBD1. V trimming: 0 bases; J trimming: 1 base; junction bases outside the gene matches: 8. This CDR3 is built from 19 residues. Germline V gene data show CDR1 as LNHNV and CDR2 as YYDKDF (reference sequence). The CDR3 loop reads CATSREGPGGASGANVLTF. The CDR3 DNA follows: TGTGCCACCAGCAGAGAGGGACCAGGGGGCGCGTCTGGGGCCAACGTCCTGACTTTC. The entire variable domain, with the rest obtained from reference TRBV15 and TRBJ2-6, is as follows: DAMVIQNPRYQVTQFGKPVTLSCSQTLNHNVMYWYQQKSSQAPKLLFHYYDKDFNNEADTPDNFQSRRPNTSFCFLDIRSPGLGDTAMYLCATSREGPGGASGANVLTFGAGSRLTVL.

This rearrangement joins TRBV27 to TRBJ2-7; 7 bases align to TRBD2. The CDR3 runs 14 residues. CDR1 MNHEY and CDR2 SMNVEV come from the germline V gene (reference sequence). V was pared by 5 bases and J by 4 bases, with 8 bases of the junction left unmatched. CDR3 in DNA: TGTGCCAGCAGTAAACACGGGGGGTCTTACGAGCAGTACTTC. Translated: CASSKHGGSYEQYF.

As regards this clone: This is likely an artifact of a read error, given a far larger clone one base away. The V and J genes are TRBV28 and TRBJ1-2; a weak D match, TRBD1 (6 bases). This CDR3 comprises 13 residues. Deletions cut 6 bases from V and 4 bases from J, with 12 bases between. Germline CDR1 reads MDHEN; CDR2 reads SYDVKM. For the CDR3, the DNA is TGTGCCAGCAGCTGGGACAAGTCCTATGGCTACACCTTC. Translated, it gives CASSWDKSYGYTF.

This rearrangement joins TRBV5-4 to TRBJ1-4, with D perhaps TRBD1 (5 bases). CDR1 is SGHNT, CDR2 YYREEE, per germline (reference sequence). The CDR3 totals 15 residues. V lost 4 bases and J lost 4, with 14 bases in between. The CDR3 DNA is TGTGCCAGCAGCCCCGGTCGGGGGAATAATGAAAAACTGTTTTTT. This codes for CASSPGRGNNEKLFF.

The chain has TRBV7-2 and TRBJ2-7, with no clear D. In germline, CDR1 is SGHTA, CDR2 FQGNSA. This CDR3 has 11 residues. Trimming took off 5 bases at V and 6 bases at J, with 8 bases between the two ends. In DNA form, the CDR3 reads TGTGCCAGCAGCCCCCTCCTCGAGCAGTACTTC. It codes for CASSPLLEQYF.

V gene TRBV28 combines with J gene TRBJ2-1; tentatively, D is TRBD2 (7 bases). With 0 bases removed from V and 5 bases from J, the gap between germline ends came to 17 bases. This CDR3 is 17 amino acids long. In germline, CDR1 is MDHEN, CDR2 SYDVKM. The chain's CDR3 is CASSLWSGGRGNNEQFF. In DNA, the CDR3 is TGTGCCAGCAGTTTATGGAGTGGGGGGAGGGGGAACAATGAGCAGTTCTTC.

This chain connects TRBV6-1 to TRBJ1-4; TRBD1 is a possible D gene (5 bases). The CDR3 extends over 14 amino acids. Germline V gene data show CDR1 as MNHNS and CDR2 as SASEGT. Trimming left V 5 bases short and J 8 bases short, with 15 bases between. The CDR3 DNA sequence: TGTGCCAGCAGTCGGGACCCTCAAAAGGAAAAACTGTTTTTT. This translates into CASSRDPQKEKLFF.

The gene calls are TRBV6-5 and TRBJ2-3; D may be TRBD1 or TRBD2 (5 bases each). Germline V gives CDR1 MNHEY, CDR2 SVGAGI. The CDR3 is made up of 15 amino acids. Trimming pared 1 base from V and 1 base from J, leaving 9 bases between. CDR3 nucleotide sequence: TGTGCCAGCAGTTACTGGGGGTTCCGCACAGATACGCAGTATTTT. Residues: CASSYWGFRTDTQYF.

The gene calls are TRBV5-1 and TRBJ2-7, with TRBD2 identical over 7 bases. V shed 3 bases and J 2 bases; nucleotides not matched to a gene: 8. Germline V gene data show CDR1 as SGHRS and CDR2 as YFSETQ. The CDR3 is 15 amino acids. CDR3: CASSWGGRGTYEQYF. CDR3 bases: TGCGCCAGCAGCTGGGGTGGGAGGGGCACCTACGAGCAGTACTTC.

CDR3 in amino acids: CASSDSHQPQHF. The CDR3 DNA reads as TGTGCCAGCTCGGACAGTCATCAGCCCCAGCATTTT. The rearrangement joins TRBV19 to TRBJ1-5; D might be TRBD1 (6 bases). V shed 9 bases and J shed 5 bases, with 11 bases lying between them. This CDR3 is 12 amino acids long. Germline CDR1 and CDR2: LNHDA and SQIVND (reference sequence).

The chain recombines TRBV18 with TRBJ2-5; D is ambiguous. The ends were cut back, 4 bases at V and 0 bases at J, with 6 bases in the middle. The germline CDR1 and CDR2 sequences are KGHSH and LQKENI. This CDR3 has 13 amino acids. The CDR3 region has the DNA TGTGCCAGCTCACGCCAGGACCAAGAGACCCAGTACTTC. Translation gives CASSRQDQETQYF.

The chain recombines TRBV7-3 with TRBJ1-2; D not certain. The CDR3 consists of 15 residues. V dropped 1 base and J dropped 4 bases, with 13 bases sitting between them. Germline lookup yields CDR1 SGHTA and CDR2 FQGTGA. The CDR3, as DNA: TGTGCCAGCAGCTTAAGCGGAACCACCGGCTATGGCTACACCTTC. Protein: CASSLSGTTGYGYTF.

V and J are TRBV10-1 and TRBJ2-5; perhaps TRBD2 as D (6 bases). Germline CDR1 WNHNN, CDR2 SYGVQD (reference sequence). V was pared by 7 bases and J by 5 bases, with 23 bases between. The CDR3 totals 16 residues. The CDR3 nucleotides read TGCGCCAGCAATTCAGCTGCCGGGAGATCGGCGGAGACCCAGTACTTC. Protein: CASNSAAGRSAETQYF.

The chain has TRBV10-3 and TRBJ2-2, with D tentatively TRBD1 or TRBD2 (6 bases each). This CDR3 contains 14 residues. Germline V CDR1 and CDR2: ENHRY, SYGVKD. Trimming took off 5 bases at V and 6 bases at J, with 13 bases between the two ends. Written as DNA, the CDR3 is TGTGCCATCAGTCCCTCCCGGGGGCCCGGGGAGCTGTTTTTT. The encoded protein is CAISPSRGPGELFF.

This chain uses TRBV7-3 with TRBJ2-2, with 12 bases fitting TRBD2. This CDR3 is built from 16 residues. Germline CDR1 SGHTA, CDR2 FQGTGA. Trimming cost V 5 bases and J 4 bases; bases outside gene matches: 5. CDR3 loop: CASSPLAGGPTGELFF. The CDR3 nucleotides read TGTGCCAGCAGCCCTCTAGCGGGAGGGCCCACCGGGGAGCTGTTTTTT.

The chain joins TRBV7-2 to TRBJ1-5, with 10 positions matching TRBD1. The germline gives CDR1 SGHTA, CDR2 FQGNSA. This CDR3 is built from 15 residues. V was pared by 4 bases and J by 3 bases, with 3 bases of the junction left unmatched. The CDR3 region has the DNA TGTGCCAGCAGCTCCGGGACAGGGGACAATCAGCCCCAGCATTTT. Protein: CASSSGTGDNQPQHF.

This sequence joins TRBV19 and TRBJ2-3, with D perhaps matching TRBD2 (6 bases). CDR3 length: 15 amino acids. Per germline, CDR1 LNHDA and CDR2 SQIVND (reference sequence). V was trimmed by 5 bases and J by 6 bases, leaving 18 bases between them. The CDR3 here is CASSPRDSFSDTQYF. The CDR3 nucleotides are TGTGCCAGTAGTCCCCGGGACTCGTTTTCGGATACGCAGTATTTT.

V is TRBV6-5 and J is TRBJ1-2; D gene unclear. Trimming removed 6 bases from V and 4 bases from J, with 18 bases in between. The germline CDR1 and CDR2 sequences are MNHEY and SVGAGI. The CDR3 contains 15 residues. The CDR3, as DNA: TGTGCCAGCAGACCCCCCGGTGAATGGAGCTATGGCTACACCTTC. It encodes CASRPPGEWSYGYTF.

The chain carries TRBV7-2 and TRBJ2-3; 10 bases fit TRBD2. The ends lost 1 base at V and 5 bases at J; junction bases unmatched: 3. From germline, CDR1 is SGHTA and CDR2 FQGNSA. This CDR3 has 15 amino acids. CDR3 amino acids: CASSLGLAGVDTQYF. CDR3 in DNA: TGTGCCAGCAGCTTAGGGCTAGCGGGAGTAGATACGCAGTATTTT.

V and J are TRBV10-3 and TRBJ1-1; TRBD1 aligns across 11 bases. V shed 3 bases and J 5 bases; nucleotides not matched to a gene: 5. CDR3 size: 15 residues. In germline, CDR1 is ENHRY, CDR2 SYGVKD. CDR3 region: CAISDGTGGETEAFF. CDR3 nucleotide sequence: TGTGCCATCAGTGATGGGACAGGGGGTGAGACTGAAGCTTTCTTT.